This T cell receptor beta chain appears in the sequencing data of a study of blood T cell repertoires in COVID-19 (TCRdb year 2020). Broadly, across the study: Samples covering the acute and convalescent phases of COVID-19 were provided by collaborators in the United States, Italy and Spain. Subjects who had been exposed to COVID-19, were actively infected with it, or had recovered from it provided the deeply sampled blood TCRbeta repertoires that made up the dataset. Samples came from the ongoing ImmuneRACE study (first 160 participants) plus 1,254 subjects from 6 global collaborators. The prospective study material was composed of cDNA or gDNA derived from T cells, B-cell-depleted T cells, or PBMCs. Where HLA class I and class II types were available, the types were taken from metadata supplied by the sample provider, not from assay-based typing. Sample metadata almost always included a de-identified subject ID, COVID-19 status, age in years and sex. A freely available public database, intended as a resource for researchers studying the immune response to SARS-CoV-2, is where the repertoires were released. Findings and caveats that apply to the study as a whole: The amount of clinical and demographic metadata varied by source and participant and was provided uncurated.

TCRbeta CDR3 regions were amplified from genomic DNA using the immunoSEQ Assay, a bias-controlled multiplex PCR. The study's processing was this. The number of nucleated cells in each sample was estimated by amplification of reference gene primers within the assay. To quantify the absolute abundance of each unique TCRbeta CDR3 rearrangement, sequence reads were collapsed and filtered. For each sample, productive Simpson clonality was calculated as the square root of Simpson's diversity index across productive rearrangements. Held by TCRdb, this immuneACCESS table contains in-frame sequences only and omits some clones. Under half of the omission traces to an unresolved V gene where checked; the cause of the rest is unknown. V, J and clone size are those of that table, while D and trimming were read from the DNA. The sample table contains around 170,000 clones; only one count was recorded for around 90% of them. 20% to 30% of the sample belongs to the ten largest clones.

The germline V gene gives CDR1 as SGDLS and CDR2 as YYNGEE. V is reduced by 0 bases and J by 3 bases, leaving a spacing of 7 bases between them. From the cysteine up to the phenylalanine, the CDR3 has a length of 15 residues. The read is trimmed to its CDR3 DNA, 45 bases read in frame from base 1. Each collaborating institution followed its own protocols to collect whole blood in K2EDTA tubes. Collaborator samples were shipped for TCRbeta analysis as frozen whole blood, isolated PBMCs, or DNA extracted from either sample type. As for this clone: Its antigen is currently not known. Per-base qualities were not stored, and no clone one base away is much larger.

The V and J genes are TRBV9 and TRBJ2-6, with the identity of the D gene unclear. The receptor comes from a man aged 60 to 69 with acute or convalescent COVID-19. Sequencing was done on a sample of peripheral blood. The DNA reads TGTGCCAGCAGCGTAGGTTTGAGTGGGGCCAACGTCCTGACTTTC. It codes for CASSVGLSGANVLTF.